This TCR beta chain is from a study of control samples from healthy donors and cancer patients. Deletions cut 9 bases from V and 4 bases from J, with 9 bases between. The CDR3 runs to 11 residues. CDR1 is MNHEY and CDR2 is SVGAGI in the germline V gene. Profiling relied on immunoSEQ multiplex PCR, and the TCRdb table lists in-frame clones only, not all of them. Of around 94,000 clones listed, 75% to 95% are singletons. The receptor was derived from a woman under 30 in good health. This chain joins TRBV6-5 and TRBJ1-2; D not certain. The sample comprised blood. CDR3 DNA: TGTGCCAGTGGGTTTCGCTATGGCTACACCTTC. It yields the protein CASGFRYGYTF.